These T cell receptor beta chains were read from a single sample in a study of T cells after posttransplantation cyclophosphamide. Here immunoSEQ multiplex PCR was the method, and the copy in TCRdb shows in-frame clones only, minus some. The sample was found to contain about 7,900 clones, and every one recurs. The specimen comprised PBMCs, sampled after an allogeneic stem cell transplant with post-transplant cyclophosphamide. Receptor source: a young adult male patient who received an allogeneic stem cell transplant from an unrelated donor, was CMV-positive, and had acute and chronic GVHD. Some of the T cells may derive from the graft donor. The CDR3 runs from the conserved cysteine through the conserved F or W. A D gene is named only where the DNA matches it firmly. For some rows the clone size is stated as once, few or many, or as a class when expanded; others skip it.

j_call v_call clone_size d_call cdr3_nt cdr3_aa
TRBJ1-2 TRBV10-3 many TRBD1 TGTGCCATCAGTGAGGATACAGGGGTGGGCTATGGCTACACCTTC CAISEDTGVGYGYTF
TRBJ2-7 TRBV27 many TRBD2 TGTGCCAGCAGTATCGCGGGAGTATGGAGGAACGAGCAGTACTTC CASSIAGVWRNEQYF
TRBJ1-1 TRBV5-1 many . TGCGCCAGCACCCAGGGCGGGGTGGGCACTGAAGCTTTCTTT CASTQGGVGTEAFF
TRBJ1-3 TRBV12-3/TRBV12-4 many . TGTGCCAGCAGTTTGGGCCAGGGTGGAAACACCATATATTTT CASSLGQGGNTIYF
TRBJ2-3 TRBV7-9 medium-sized . TGTGCCGCGGGTGATACGCAGTATTTT CAAGDTQYF
TRBJ2-1 TRBV11-2 many TRBD1 TGTGCCAGCAGCTCAATGGACAGGGTCGACAATGAGCAGTTCTTC CASSSMDRVDNEQFF
TRBJ1-1 TRBV11-3 many . TGTGCCAGCAGCTCGACAACTCAGGGGACCACTGAAGCTTTCTTT CASSSTTQGTTEAFF
TRBJ2-4 TRBV29-1 many TRBD1 TGCAGCGTTGATGGACAGGGGGCGGCGAACTTC CSVDGQGAANF
TRBJ2-7 TRBV27 many TRBD1 TGTGCCAGCAGCCAGGGACAGGCCCTCGGGGAGTACTTC CASSQGQALGEYF
TRBJ2-1 TRBV12-5 many TRBD2 TGTGCTAGTGGGCGGGAGGGTAGGGATGAGCAGTTCTTC CASGREGRDEQFF
TRBJ2-3 TRBV7-6 few TRBD2 TGTGCCAGCAGCTTGGGGACTAGCGGGATCAACACAGATACGCAGTATTTT CASSLGTSGINTDTQYF
TRBJ1-2 TRBV19 many . TGTGCCAGTAGTATGGGGCCCCTAGACTATGGCTACACCTTC CASSMGPLDYGYTF
TRBJ1-2 TRBV5-1 many . TGCGCCAGCAGCTCTCACCGGGATGGCTACACCTTC CASSSHRDGYTF
TRBJ1-6 TRBV5-4 many . TGTGCCAGCAGCCCGGCAGGACAGATTAATTCACCCCTCCACTTT CASSPAGQINSPLHF
TRBJ1-1 TRBV5-1 many TRBD1 TGCGCCAGCAGCCACCGGGACAGGGGGCAAGAGAGCACTGAAGCTTTCTTT CASSHRDRGQESTEAFF
TRBJ2-7 TRBV18 many TRBD1 TGTGCCAGCTCACCAACGCTTTGGGGAACAGGGGTACCCTACGAGCAGTACTTC CASSPTLWGTGVPYEQYF
TRBJ2-2 TRBV6-2/TRBV6-3 medium-sized . TGTGCCAGCAGTTATGTGGCGGCCGCCGGGGAGCTGTTTTTT CASSYVAAAGELFF
TRBJ1-2 TRBV19 many . TGTGCCAGTAGTATAGACTGGCCGGGGGTTGGGGGCTACACCTTC CASSIDWPGVGGYTF
TRBJ2-1 TRBV5-4 many TRBD2 TGTGCCAGCAGCCCCGGAGGGACTAGCGGGAGTTACAATGAGCAGTTCTTC CASSPGGTSGSYNEQFF
TRBJ2-2 TRBV19 many TRBD2 TGTGCCAGTAGTAACTCGGGACTAGCGGGAGTAACCGGGGAGCTGTTTTTT CASSNSGLAGVTGELFF
TRBJ2-1 TRBV18 many TRBD2 TGTGCCAGCTCACAGGGACTAGCGGGAGCCCATGAGCAGTTCTTC CASSQGLAGAHEQFF
TRBJ1-4 TRBV7-9 many TRBD1 TGTGCCAGCAGAGGGACAGGGAGGCGCGGGGCTAATGAAAAACTGTTTTTT CASRGTGRRGANEKLFF
TRBJ1-2 TRBV13 many . TGTGCCAGCAGCCCCACCTATTATGGCTACACCTTC CASSPTYYGYTF
TRBJ1-1 TRBV6-2/TRBV6-3 many . TGTGCCAGCAGCCATTTCACAGGGAACACTGAAGCTTTCTTT CASSHFTGNTEAFF
TRBJ1-1 TRBV10-1 many TRBD1 TGCGCCAGCAGTGAATCAGGACAGGGACCCACTGAAGCTTTCTTT CASSESGQGPTEAFF
TRBJ1-2 TRBV5-4 medium-sized TRBD1 TGTGCCAGCAGCTTGGAGGGACAGGCTCGGGGGGGCTACACCTTC CASSLEGQARGGYTF
TRBJ1-2 TRBV6-2/TRBV6-3 medium-sized . TGTGCCAGCAGTTACCAGGATGGCTACACCTTC CASSYQDGYTF
TRBJ2-7 TRBV2 many TRBD1 TGTGCCAGCAGGGGGACAGGGTGGAGGTACGAGCAGTACTTC CASRGTGWRYEQYF
TRBJ1-2 TRBV9 many . TGTGCCGAAATTTCAGGCGCGAATGGCTACACCTTC CAEISGANGYTF
TRBJ2-7 TRBV30 many TRBD1 TGTGCCTGGAGTTACACACGGGACAGCATATCCTACGAGCAGTACTTC CAWSYTRDSISYEQYF
TRBJ2-3 TRBV6-2/TRBV6-3 many TRBD2 TGTGCCAGCCGAACCGCGGGGGGGCCAACAGATACGCAGTATTTT CASRTAGGPTDTQYF
TRBJ2-3 TRBV7-9 few . TGTGCCAGCAGCCCCGGGACTAGCACAGATACGCAGTATTTT CASSPGTSTDTQYF
TRBJ1-2 TRBV9 . . TGTGCCAGCAGCGTAGATAAGGGGTTGGGCGGCTACACCTTC CASSVDKGLGGYTF
TRBJ1-2 TRBV29-1 medium-sized . TGCAGCGCTACAACAGGGTATGGCTACACCTTC CSATTGYGYTF
TRBJ1-5 TRBV27 many . TGTGCCAGCAGTTCTCAGGGGAGCAATCAGCCCCAGCATTTT CASSSQGSNQPQHF
TRBJ1-3 TRBV10-3 many TRBD1 TGTGCCATCAGTGAGGGACAGGGAACGTTCTCTGGAAACACCATATATTTT CAISEGQGTFSGNTIYF
TRBJ2-1 TRBV12-3/TRBV12-4 many TRBD1 TGTGCCAGCAGGGCAGGGACAGGGTCGAATGAGCAGTTCTTC CASRAGTGSNEQFF
TRBJ1-6 TRBV27 many . TGTGCCAGCAGACCAGGGGTCGATAATTCACCCCTCCACTTT CASRPGVDNSPLHF
TRBJ2-5 TRBV5-8 many . TGTGCCAGCAGCTTGAACTCGGAGACCCAGTACTTC CASSLNSETQYF
TRBJ2-2 TRBV5-1 few . TGCGCCAGCAGCGCCCGGACAGTCGCGAACACCGGGGAGCTGTTTTTT CASSARTVANTGELFF
TRBJ1-1 TRBV5-5 many TRBD1 TGTGCCAGCAGCTCCGGACAGGGATACTTTGACACTGAAGCTTTCTTT CASSSGQGYFDTEAFF
TRBJ2-5 TRBV27 many . TGTGCCAGCAGCCCGATCCAGGGCGAAGAGACCCAGTACTTC CASSPIQGEETQYF
TRBJ2-1 TRBV12-3/TRBV12-4 many . TGTGCCAGCAGTTTAAGGGGGAGCTCCTACAATGAGCAGTTCTTC CASSLRGSSYNEQFF
TRBJ2-7 TRBV7-2 many . TGTGCCAGCAGCTTCTCCGACAGAAGACAGTACTTC CASSFSDRRQYF
TRBJ2-5 TRBV6-5 . . TGTGCCAGCAGTTATACGGACTACCAAGAGACCCAGTACTTC CASSYTDYQETQYF
TRBJ2-7 TRBV19 many . TGTGCCAGTACTCCTAGCTCCTACGAGCAGTACTTC CASTPSSYEQYF
TRBJ2-3 TRBV29-1 . TRBD1 TGCAGCGTCGCCGGGACAGGGGGCGTTGATACGCAGTATTTT CSVAGTGGVDTQYF
TRBJ2-3 TRBV19 many TRBD1 TGTGCCAGTAGTAAGCCGGGACAGGGCACAGATACGCAGTATTTT CASSKPGQGTDTQYF
TRBJ2-2 TRBV5-1 many . TGCGCCAGCAGCTCAAGTGGGGCCCCGAGGACCGGGGAGCTGTTTTTT CASSSSGAPRTGELFF
TRBJ1-6 TRBV9 many TRBD1 TGTGCCAGCAGCGTAGTCGGGACAGGGAGATCACCCCTCCACTTT CASSVVGTGRSPLHF
TRBJ2-2 TRBV29-1 many TRBD1 TGCAGCGTTGGAAGGGCAGGGGGTACCGGGGAGCTGTTTTTT CSVGRAGGTGELFF
TRBJ1-1 TRBV7-9 many TRBD1 TGTGCCAGCAGACTACAGGGGGCGATTACTGAAGCTTTCTTT CASRLQGAITEAFF
TRBJ1-2 TRBV6-2/TRBV6-3 many TRBD1 TGTGCCAGCAGTTACAGGGGGCTGGAAGGCTACACCTTC CASSYRGLEGYTF
TRBJ2-7 TRBV10-3 medium-sized TRBD1 TGTGCCATCAGTGAGGAGGGACAGGGGGCCTACGAGCAGTACTTC CAISEEGQGAYEQYF